This T cell receptor beta chain derives from a study of regulatory T cells in long-lasting Graves disease. The CDR3 spans 13 residues. Germline V CDR1 and CDR2: SQVTM, ANQGSEA. V dropped 4 bases and J dropped 8 bases, with 14 bases sitting between them. Documented time point: persistent/refractory GD, antithyroid drugs over 5 years with positive TRAb. Construction of the TCR library relied on RNA isolated from PBMCs. To make TCR beta libraries, researchers used iRepertoire HTBI primers and Arm-PCR of CDR3 regions. TCRdb ran MiXCR on the multiplex PCR reads and lists one entry per CDR3 protein. This sample has under 500,000 distinct CDR3 sequences, with 20% found just once.

The material was peripheral blood mononuclear cells (PBMCs), obtained when the disease was refractory, from a patient treated with antithyroid drugs. The chain recombines TRBV29-1 with TRBJ1-4, with D uncertain. The origin of this receptor is a female donor with Graves disease. CDR3 protein: CSVVILGGEKLFF. For the CDR3, the DNA is TGCAGCGTTGTAATTCTGGGAGGGGAAAAACTGTTTTTT.